A selection of T cell receptor beta chains follows, all from one sample in a study of cytomegalovirus exposure and HLA in healthy donors. The assay was immunoSEQ multiplex PCR, and TCRdb's table has in-frame clones only and misses some. The table lists under 60,000 clones, approximately 75% of them singletons. The specimen was PBMCs. The receptors here all came from a woman aged 40 to 55 in good health and CMV-seropositive. Each CDR3 is given with its conserved first and last residue. A D gene is named only where the DNA matches it firmly. Not every row has a clone size; where given, it reads once, few, many or a size class.

j_call,d_call,clone_size,v_call,cdr3_aa,cdr3_nt
TRBJ1-2,TRBD1,-,TRBV5-6,CASSLGYRDRGDYGYTF,TGTGCCAGCAGCTTGGGATACCGGGACAGGGGGGACTATGGCTACACCTTC
TRBJ1-1,TRBD1,-,TRBV7-2,CASSLDGQELNTEAFF,TGTGCCAGCAGCTTAGACGGACAGGAGTTGAACACTGAAGCTTTCTTT
TRBJ1-1,TRBD1,-,TRBV19,CASSIQGVNTEAFF,TGTGCCAGTAGTATCCAGGGGGTGAACACTGAAGCTTTCTTT
TRBJ1-2,-,few,TRBV5-4,CASSLGDSTTF,TGTGCCAGCAGCTTGGGAGACAGTACCACCTTC
TRBJ1-1,TRBD1,few,TRBV5-1,CATKPGTENTEAFF,TGCGCCACGAAGCCGGGGACAGAGAACACTGAAGCTTTCTTT
TRBJ1-3,-,-,TRBV6-5,CASRESSSGNTIYF,TGTGCCAGCAGAGAGAGTAGCTCTGGAAACACCATATATTTT
TRBJ2-5,-,-,TRBV28,CASSSQGSQETQYF,TGTGCCAGCAGCTCTCAGGGGTCCCAAGAGACCCAGTACTTC
TRBJ1-1,TRBD1,-,TRBV18,CASSPGTDLEAFF,TGTGCCAGCTCACCCGGGACAGATCTTGAAGCTTTCTTT
TRBJ1-1,-,-,TRBV7-6,CASSFGGADTEAFF,TGTGCCAGCAGCTTCGGGGGTGCGGACACTGAAGCTTTCTTT
TRBJ1-1,-,-,TRBV6-1,CASSGGVDTEAFF,TGTGCCAGCAGCGGGGGGGTCGACACTGAAGCTTTCTTT
TRBJ2-3,-,-,TRBV5-1,CASSLPTAVITDTQYF,TGCGCCAGCAGCTTGCCGACAGCCGTAATCACAGATACGCAGTATTTT
TRBJ2-1,-,-,TRBV5-1,CASSLAGTYNEQFF,TGCGCCAGCAGCTTGGCAGGGACCTACAATGAGCAGTTCTTC
TRBJ1-5,TRBD1,-,TRBV29-1,CSVSDRVNQPQHF,TGCAGCGTATCAGACAGGGTCAATCAGCCCCAGCATTTT
TRBJ1-2,TRBD1,-,TRBV9,CASSATGTGAGGYTF,TGTGCCAGCAGCGCCACCGGGACAGGGGCGGGTGGCTACACCTTC
TRBJ2-7,-,-,TRBV14,CASSQELGAYEQYF,TGTGCCAGCAGCCAGGAGCTCGGGGCCTACGAGCAGTACTTC
TRBJ2-7,TRBD2,few,TRBV7-2,CASSLDTSGGPDGGEQYF,TGTGCCAGCAGCTTAGACACTAGCGGGGGCCCCGATGGAGGCGAGCAGTACTTC
TRBJ2-5,-,-,TRBV27,CASSLSRRGGETQYF,TGTGCCAGCAGTTTATCGAGAAGGGGAGGAGAGACCCAGTACTTC
TRBJ1-1,-,-,TRBV5-4,CASSLSGGLNTEAFF,TGTGCCAGCAGCTTAAGCGGGGGCCTGAACACTGAAGCTTTCTTT
TRBJ2-2,TRBD1,-,TRBV10-1,CASGDRGGELFF,TGCGCCAGCGGGGACAGGGGAGGGGAGCTGTTTTTT
TRBJ1-5,-,-,TRBV19,CATSRGQNSNQPQHF,TGTGCCACCTCGCGCGGACAAAATAGCAATCAGCCCCAGCATTTT
TRBJ2-4,TRBD2,-,TRBV27,CASSRLADIAKNIQYF,TGTGCCAGCAGCCGACTAGCGGATATAGCCAAAAACATTCAGTACTTC
TRBJ2-3,TRBD2,-,TRBV4-1,CASSQASGGAMRTDTQYF,TGCGCCAGCAGCCAAGCTAGCGGGGGGGCGATGCGCACAGATACGCAGTATTTT
TRBJ2-1,-,-,TRBV5-1,CASSLGAGASYNEQFF,TGCGCCAGCAGCTTGGGGGCGGGTGCCTCCTACAATGAGCAGTTCTTC
TRBJ1-1,-,-,TRBV7-9,CASSPRQSTEAFF,TGTGCCAGCAGCCCCCGACAGTCCACTGAAGCTTTCTTT
TRBJ2-7,-,-,TRBV11-2,CASSLSPDRSPYF,TGTGCCAGCAGCTTATCTCCCGACAGGTCCCCGTACTTC
TRBJ2-2,TRBD2,-,TRBV27,CASSLKRGDAGELFF,TGTGCCAGCAGTTTAAAGCGGGGGGATGCCGGGGAGCTGTTTTTT
TRBJ1-1,-,few,TRBV6-5,CASSYSGAVAEAFF,TGTGCCAGCAGTTACTCAGGGGCGGTAGCTGAAGCTTTCTTT
TRBJ2-1,TRBD2,-,TRBV5-4,CASSAGLAGGSYNEQFF,TGTGCCAGCAGCGCGGGACTAGCGGGGGGATCCTACAATGAGCAGTTCTTC
TRBJ2-3,TRBD2,once,TRBV25-1,CASSLAGTDTQYF,TGTGCCAGCAGTCTAGCGGGCACAGATACGCAGTATTTT
TRBJ2-7,TRBD2,-,TRBV5-1,CASSLAGPYEQYF,TGCGCCAGCAGTCTAGCGGGGCCTTACGAGCAGTACTTC
TRBJ2-3,TRBD1,few,TRBV4-1,CASKDPGGPDTQYF,TGCGCCAGCAAAGACCCAGGGGGTCCAGATACGCAGTATTTT
TRBJ1-5,-,-,TRBV5-6,CASSLARQGPNSNQPQHF,TGTGCCAGCAGCTTGGCCCGGCAGGGCCCGAATAGCAATCAGCCCCAGCATTTT
TRBJ1-3,TRBD1,-,TRBV5-4,CASSLERQGRGNTIYF,TGTGCCAGCAGCTTGGAACGACAGGGCCGAGGAAACACCATATATTTT
TRBJ1-2,-,-,TRBV6-6,CASSWGDGYTF,TGTGCCAGCAGCTGGGGGGATGGCTACACCTTC
TRBJ2-5,TRBD1,-,TRBV14,CASSLNRGETQYF,TGTGCCAGCAGCCTCAACAGGGGAGAGACCCAGTACTTC
TRBJ2-1,TRBD2,-,TRBV5-1,CASSEDLGGIEQFF,TGCGCCAGCAGCGAGGATCTCGGGGGGATCGAGCAGTTCTTC
TRBJ2-7,TRBD1,once,TRBV27,CASKNLVGTADSYEQYF,TGTGCCAGCAAAAATCTCGTTGGGACAGCGGACTCCTACGAGCAGTACTTC
TRBJ2-1,TRBD2,-,TRBV6-1,CASSVPAGGSEQFF,TGTGCCAGCAGTGTTCCCGCCGGGGGGAGTGAGCAGTTCTTC
TRBJ2-2,-,-,TRBV5-1,CASSPRESNTGELFF,TGCGCCAGCAGCCCTCGGGAGTCGAACACCGGGGAGCTGTTTTTT
TRBJ1-6,-,few,TRBV19,CASTTEPGKGISPLHF,TGTGCCAGTACCACCGAGCCAGGGAAGGGAATTTCACCCCTCCACTTT
TRBJ1-1,-,-,TRBV5-1,CASSLTGSYMNTEAFF,TGCGCCAGCAGCTTGACCGGGAGCTATATGAACACTGAAGCTTTCTTT
TRBJ1-6,-,-,TRBV7-2,CASSFARGEGSPLHF,TGTGCCAGCAGTTTTGCTCGAGGGGAGGGGTCACCCCTCCACTTT
TRBJ2-6,-,-,TRBV15,CATSRGDSSSGANVLTF,TGTGCCACCAGCAGAGGCGACTCAAGCTCTGGGGCCAACGTCCTGACTTTC
TRBJ1-2,-,-,TRBV2,CASSENRGSHGYTF,TGTGCCAGCAGTGAAAATCGGGGATCCCATGGCTACACCTTC
TRBJ2-1,TRBD1,-,TRBV27,CASSADRAYNEQFF,TGTGCCAGCAGTGCGGACAGGGCATACAATGAGCAGTTCTTC
TRBJ2-1,TRBD2,-,TRBV30,CAWSRSSGGSKQFF,TGTGCCTGGAGCCGGAGTAGCGGGGGGTCTAAGCAGTTCTTC
TRBJ1-2,TRBD1,-,TRBV12-5,CASGSPGQNYGYTF,TGTGCTAGTGGTTCTCCGGGACAGAATTATGGCTACACCTTC
TRBJ1-3,TRBD1,-,TRBV19,CASSRDRAGNTIYF,TGTGCCAGTAGCAGGGACAGGGCTGGAAACACCATATATTTT
TRBJ2-1,TRBD2,once,TRBV6-5,CASSHGLATNEQFF,TGTGCCAGCAGTCACGGACTAGCTACCAATGAGCAGTTCTTC